The 9 T cell receptor beta chains below come from one sample, sequenced in a study of shared clonotypes between healthy human individuals. Sequencing was performed with immunoSEQ multiplex PCR; in TCRdb, only in-frame clones are kept and a portion is missing. The table lists around 2,100,000 clones, about 94% of them singletons. Naive CD8 cells lacked CD45RO, underwent positive selection for CCR7 and left out terminally differentiated effector memory CD45RA+ cells. Sequencing was done on a sample of naive CD8+ T cells sorted from blood. These receptors came from a young man in good health.

This clone was observed once. In DNA, the CDR3 is TGCAGTGCTAGATTCGGGAATGAAGCTTTCTTT. Its translation: CSARFGNEAFF. The J gene is TRBJ1-1, the V gene TRBV20-1; the D is unclear. V was trimmed by 2 bases and J by 7 bases, leaving 8 bases between them. This CDR3 contains 11 residues. The germline V gene encodes CDR1 DFQATT and CDR2 SNEGSKA (reference sequence).

The genes are TRBV4-1 and TRBJ2-7; TRBD2 might be the D (6 bases). The CDR3 loop spans 14 amino acids. Trimming took 4 bases from V and 3 from J, leaving 13 bases between them. Per germline, CDR1 MGHRA and CDR2 YSYEKL. As DNA, the CDR3 is TGCGCCAGCAGCCGCCGGGACGGGGGCTACGAGCAGTACTTC. Protein product: CASSRRDGGYEQYF.

V usage is TRBV6-4 and J usage is TRBJ2-7; 8 bases line up with TRBD1. The germline V gene encodes CDR1 MRHNA and CDR2 SNTAGT. The CDR3 covers 16 residues. V lost 6 bases to trimming and J lost 1 base; unmatched junction nucleotides: 11. CDR3: CASSPIPGQASYEQYF. As DNA, the CDR3 is TGTGCCAGCAGCCCTATTCCGGGACAGGCATCCTACGAGCAGTACTTC.

The V call is TRBV6-5, the J call TRBJ2-3, with TRBD2 matching over 7 bases. The CDR3 covers 16 residues. Per germline, CDR1 MNHEY and CDR2 SVGAGI. Trimming cost V 4 bases and J 5 bases; bases outside gene matches: 12. CDR3 DNA: TGTGCCAGCAGTTTTCGGACTAGGAGGGATGGAGATACGCAGTATTTT. Its protein product is CASSFRTRRDGDTQYF.

In regard to this clone: Different DNA sequences within this sample yield the same CDR3. The rearrangement joins TRBV28 to TRBJ2-2; unclear D gene. The CDR3 runs to 14 residues. Trimming removed 2 bases from V and 1 base from J, with 5 bases in between. Germline V gives CDR1 MDHEN, CDR2 SYDVKM. The CDR3 here is CASSLEGNTGELFF. The CDR3 bases are TGTGCCAGCAGTTTAGAAGGGAACACCGGGGAGCTGTTTTTT.

A few counts support this clone. The rearrangement joins TRBV29-1 to TRBJ2-5; 9 bases match TRBD1. This CDR3 is 14 amino acids long. From germline, CDR1 is SQVTM and CDR2 ANQGSEA. Trimming at V came to 7 bases and at J to 5 bases, leaving 11 bases not matched to a gene. CDR3 nucleotide sequence: TGCAGCGCGGCCGGTACAGGGGGCGAGGAGACCCAGTACTTC. It is translated as CSAAGTGGEETQYF.

The CDR3 DNA reads as TGCGCCAGCAGCCAATCCACAGGGGGCAGAGGGAATGAGCAGTTCTTC. Encoded protein: CASSQSTGGRGNEQFF. The rearrangement uses TRBV4-1 and TRBJ2-1; 9 bases agree with TRBD1. Germline CDR1 MGHRA, CDR2 YSYEKL. V dropped 2 bases and J dropped 7; count of bases not matched to a gene: 9. This CDR3 contains 16 residues.

The rearrangement joins TRBV7-9 to TRBJ2-1, with 12 bases aligning to TRBD2. V lost 5 bases, J lost 7 bases, and 9 bases stayed unmatched. This CDR3 contains 16 residues. The germline V gene encodes CDR1 SEHNR and CDR2 FQNEAQ (reference sequence). The CDR3 spells CASSPTLAGGGNEQFF. DNA for the CDR3: TGTGCCAGCAGCCCCACTCTAGCGGGAGGGGGGAATGAGCAGTTCTTC.

V is TRBV27 and J is TRBJ2-7; 7 bases agree with TRBD1. The CDR3 loop spans 14 amino acids. Germline-derived CDR1 and CDR2 are MNHEY and SMNVEV (reference sequence). V lost 7 bases, J lost 3 bases, and 9 bases stayed unmatched. CDR3 DNA sequence: TGTGCCAGCAAAGGGTTGGGACAGCTCTACGAGCAGTACTTC. Translating it yields CASKGLGQLYEQYF.